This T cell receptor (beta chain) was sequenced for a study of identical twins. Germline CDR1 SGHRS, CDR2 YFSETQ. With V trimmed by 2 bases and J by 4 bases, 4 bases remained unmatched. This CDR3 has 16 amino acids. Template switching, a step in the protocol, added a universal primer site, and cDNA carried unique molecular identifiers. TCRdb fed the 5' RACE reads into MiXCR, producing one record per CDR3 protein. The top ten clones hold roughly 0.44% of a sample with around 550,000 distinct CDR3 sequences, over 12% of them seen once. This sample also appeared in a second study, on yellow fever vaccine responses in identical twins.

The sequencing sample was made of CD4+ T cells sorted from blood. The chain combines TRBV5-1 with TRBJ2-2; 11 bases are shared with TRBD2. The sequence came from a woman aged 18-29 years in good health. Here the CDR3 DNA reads TGCGCCAGCAGCTTTAGACTAGCGGGGAGCACCGGGGAGCTGTTTTTT. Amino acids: CASSFRLAGSTGELFF.